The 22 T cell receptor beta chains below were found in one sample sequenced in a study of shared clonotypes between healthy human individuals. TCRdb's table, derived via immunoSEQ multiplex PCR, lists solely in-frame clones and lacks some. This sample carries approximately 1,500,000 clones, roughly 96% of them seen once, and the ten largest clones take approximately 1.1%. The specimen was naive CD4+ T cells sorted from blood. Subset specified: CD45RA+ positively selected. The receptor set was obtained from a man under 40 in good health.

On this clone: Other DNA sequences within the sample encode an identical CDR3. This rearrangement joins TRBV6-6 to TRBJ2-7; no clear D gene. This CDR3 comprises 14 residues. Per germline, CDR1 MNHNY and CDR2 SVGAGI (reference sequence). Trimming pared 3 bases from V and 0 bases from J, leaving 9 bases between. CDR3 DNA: TGTGCCAGCAGTTATACGGCCCTCTCCTACGAGCAGTACTTC. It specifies CASSYTALSYEQYF.

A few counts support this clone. In DNA, the CDR3 is TGTGCCAGCAGTTTTACCGGGGGGATACAGTACTTC. Translated, it gives CASSFTGGIQYF. V is TRBV27 and J is TRBJ2-7; 7 nucleotides line up with TRBD2. With V trimmed by 3 bases and J by 10 bases, 6 bases remained unmatched. The CDR3 has 12 amino acids. The V gene's germline CDR1 is MNHEY and CDR2 SMNVEV (reference sequence).

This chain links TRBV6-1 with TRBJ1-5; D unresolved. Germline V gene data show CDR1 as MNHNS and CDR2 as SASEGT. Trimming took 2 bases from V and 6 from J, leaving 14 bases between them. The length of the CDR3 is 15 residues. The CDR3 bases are TGTGCCAGCAGTGAAATAGGGCAGTTCAGTCAGCCCCAGCATTTT. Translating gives CASSEIGQFSQPQHF.

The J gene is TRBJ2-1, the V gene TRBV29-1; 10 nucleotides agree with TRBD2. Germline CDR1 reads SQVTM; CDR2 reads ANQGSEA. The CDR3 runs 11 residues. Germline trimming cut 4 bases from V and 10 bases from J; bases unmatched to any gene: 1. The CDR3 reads CSVGTSGEQFF. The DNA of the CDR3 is TGCAGCGTTGGGACTAGCGGCGAGCAGTTCTTC.

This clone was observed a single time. The CDR3 reads CASSVAPGSSGEVPDTQYF. The CDR3 DNA follows: TGTGCCAGCAGCGTAGCTCCGGGATCTAGCGGCGAGGTTCCAGATACGCAGTATTTT. The chain is built from TRBV9 and TRBJ2-3; TRBD2 aligns across 7 bases. In germline, CDR1 is SGDLS, CDR2 YYNGEE. This CDR3 has 19 residues. V shed 0 bases and J 4 bases; nucleotides not matched to a gene: 17.

CDR3 DNA sequence: TGTGCCAGCAGTTTGAAGAGGACTAGCGGATCCTACAATGAGCAGTTCTTC. It is translated as CASSLKRTSGSYNEQFF. This rearrangement joins TRBV28 to TRBJ2-1; 10 nucleotides align to TRBD2. The CDR3 totals 17 residues. V was pared by 3 bases and J by 1 base, with 6 bases of the junction left unmatched. CDR1 is MDHEN and CDR2 is SYDVKM in the germline V gene.

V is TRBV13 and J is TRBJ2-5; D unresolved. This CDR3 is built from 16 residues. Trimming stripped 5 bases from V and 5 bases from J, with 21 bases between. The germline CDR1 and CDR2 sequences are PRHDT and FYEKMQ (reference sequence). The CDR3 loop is CASSRGRRVSVETQYF. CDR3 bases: TGTGCCAGCAGCCGTGGCAGGCGAGTATCGGTGGAGACCCAGTACTTC.

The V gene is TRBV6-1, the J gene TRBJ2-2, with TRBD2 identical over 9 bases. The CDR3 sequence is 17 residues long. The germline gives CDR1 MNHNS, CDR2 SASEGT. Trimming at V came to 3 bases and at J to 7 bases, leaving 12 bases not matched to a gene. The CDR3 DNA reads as TGTGCCAGCAGTGATGGGGTAGCGGGAGCCGCTGTCGGGGAGCTGTTTTTT. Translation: CASSDGVAGAAVGELFF.

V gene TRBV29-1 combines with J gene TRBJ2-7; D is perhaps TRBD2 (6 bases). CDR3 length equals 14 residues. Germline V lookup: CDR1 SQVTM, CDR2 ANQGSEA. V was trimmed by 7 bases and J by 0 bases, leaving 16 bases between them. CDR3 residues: CSAGGAGSSYEQYF. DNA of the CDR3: TGCAGCGCCGGAGGGGCGGGAAGCTCCTACGAGCAGTACTTC.

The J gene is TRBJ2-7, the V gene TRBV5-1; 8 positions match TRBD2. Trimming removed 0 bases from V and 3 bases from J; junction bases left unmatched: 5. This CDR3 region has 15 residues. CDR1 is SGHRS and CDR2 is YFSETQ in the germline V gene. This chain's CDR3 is CASSLGTSWGYEQYF. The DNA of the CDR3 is TGCGCCAGCAGCTTGGGGACTAGCTGGGGCTACGAGCAGTACTTC.

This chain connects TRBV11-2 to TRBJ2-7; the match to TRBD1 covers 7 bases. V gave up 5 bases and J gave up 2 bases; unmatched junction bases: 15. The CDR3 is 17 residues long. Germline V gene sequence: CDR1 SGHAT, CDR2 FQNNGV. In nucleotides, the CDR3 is TGTGCCAGCAGCCCCACTAGGGGCCGGACAGGTACCTACGAGCAGTACTTC. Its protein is CASSPTRGRTGTYEQYF.

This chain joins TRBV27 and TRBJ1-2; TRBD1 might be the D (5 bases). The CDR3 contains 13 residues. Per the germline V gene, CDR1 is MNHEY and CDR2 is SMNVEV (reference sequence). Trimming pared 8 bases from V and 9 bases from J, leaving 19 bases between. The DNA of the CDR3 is TGTGCCAGCTCCTTGGGGGGGAAATCGAGCTACACCTTC. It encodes CASSLGGKSSYTF.

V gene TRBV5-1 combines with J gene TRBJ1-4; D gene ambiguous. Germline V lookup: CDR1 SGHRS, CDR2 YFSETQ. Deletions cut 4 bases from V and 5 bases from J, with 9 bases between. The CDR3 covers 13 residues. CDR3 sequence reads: CASSPQQNEKLFF. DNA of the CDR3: TGCGCCAGCAGCCCGCAGCAGAATGAAAAACTGTTTTTT.

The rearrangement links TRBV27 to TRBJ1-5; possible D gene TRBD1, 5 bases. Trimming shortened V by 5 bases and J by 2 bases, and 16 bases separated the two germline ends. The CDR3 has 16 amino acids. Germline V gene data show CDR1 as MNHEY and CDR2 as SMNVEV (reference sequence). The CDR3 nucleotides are TGTGCCAGCAGTCCCCGGGAGGGGCTGGGCAATCAGCCCCAGCATTTT. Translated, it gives CASSPREGLGNQPQHF.

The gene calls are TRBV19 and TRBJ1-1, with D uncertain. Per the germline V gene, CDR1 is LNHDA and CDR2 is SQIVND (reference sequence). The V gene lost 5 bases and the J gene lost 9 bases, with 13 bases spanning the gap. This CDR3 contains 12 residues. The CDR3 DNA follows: TGTGCCAGTAGTCAGATTCCGCTGAAAGCTTTCTTT. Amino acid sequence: CASSQIPLKAFF. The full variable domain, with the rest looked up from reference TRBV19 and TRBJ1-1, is DGGITQSPKYLFRKEGQNVTLSCEQNLNHDAMYWYRQDPGQGLRLIYYSQIVNDFQKGDIAEGYSVSREKKESFPLTVTSAQKNPTAFYLCASSQIPLKAFFGQGTRLTVV.

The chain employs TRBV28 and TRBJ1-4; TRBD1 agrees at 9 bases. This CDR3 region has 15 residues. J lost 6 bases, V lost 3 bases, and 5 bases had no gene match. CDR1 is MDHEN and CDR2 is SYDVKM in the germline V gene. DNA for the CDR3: TGTGCCAGCAGTTTTGTGACAGGGGGTGATGAAAAACTGTTTTTT. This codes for CASSFVTGGDEKLFF.

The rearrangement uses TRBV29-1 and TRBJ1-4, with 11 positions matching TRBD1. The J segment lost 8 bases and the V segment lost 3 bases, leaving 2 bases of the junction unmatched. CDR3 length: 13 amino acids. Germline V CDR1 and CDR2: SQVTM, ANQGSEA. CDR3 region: CSVEDRGREKLFF. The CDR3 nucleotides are TGCAGCGTTGAGGACAGGGGGCGAGAAAAACTGTTTTTT.

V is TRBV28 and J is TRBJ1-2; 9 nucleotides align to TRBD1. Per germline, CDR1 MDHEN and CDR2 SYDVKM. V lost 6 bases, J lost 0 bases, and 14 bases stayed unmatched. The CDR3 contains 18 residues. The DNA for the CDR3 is TGTGCCAGCAGCCCAATTCGTACGAGGACAGGGGCTAACTATGGCTACACCTTC. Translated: CASSPIRTRTGANYGYTF.

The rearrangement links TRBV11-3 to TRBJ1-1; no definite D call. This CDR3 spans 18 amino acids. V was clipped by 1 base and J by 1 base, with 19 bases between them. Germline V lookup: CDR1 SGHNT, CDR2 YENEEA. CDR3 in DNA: TGTGCCAGCAGCTTAGCAAACTACCGAACCGTCTCGAACACTGAAGCTTTCTTT. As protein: CASSLANYRTVSNTEAFF. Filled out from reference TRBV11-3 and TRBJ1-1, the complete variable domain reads EAGVVQSPRYKIIEKKQPVAFWCNPISGHNTLYWYLQNLGQGPELLIRYENEEAVDDSQLPKDRFSAERLKGVDSTLKIQPAELGDSAVYLCASSLANYRTVSNTEAFFGQGTRLTVV.

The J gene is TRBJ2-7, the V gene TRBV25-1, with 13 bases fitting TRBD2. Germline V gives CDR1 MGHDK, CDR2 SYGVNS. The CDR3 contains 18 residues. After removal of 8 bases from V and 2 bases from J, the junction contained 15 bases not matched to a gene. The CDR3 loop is CASYGQGVTSGRTYEQYF. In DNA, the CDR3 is TGTGCCAGCTACGGACAGGGGGTGACTAGCGGGAGGACCTACGAGCAGTACTTC.

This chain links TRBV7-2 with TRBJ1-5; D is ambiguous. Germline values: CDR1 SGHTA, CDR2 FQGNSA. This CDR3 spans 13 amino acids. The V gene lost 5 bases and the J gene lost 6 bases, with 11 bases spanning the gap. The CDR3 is CASSIGVGQPQHF. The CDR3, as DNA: TGTGCCAGCAGCATTGGGGTTGGTCAGCCCCAGCATTTT.

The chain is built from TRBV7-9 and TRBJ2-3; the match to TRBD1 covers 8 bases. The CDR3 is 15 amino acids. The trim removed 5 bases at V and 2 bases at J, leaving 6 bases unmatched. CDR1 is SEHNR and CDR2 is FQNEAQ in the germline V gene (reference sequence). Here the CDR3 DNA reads TGTGCCAGCAGCCCTGGACAGGGAGTCACAGATACGCAGTATTTT. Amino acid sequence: CASSPGQGVTDTQYF.